The 31 T cell receptor beta chains given below trace back to one sample, sequenced in a study of vaccination effects on CD4 cells after COVID-19. TCRdb's table, derived via immunoSEQ multiplex PCR, lists solely in-frame clones and lacks some. The sample records tens of thousands of clones, 72% being singletons. A 10-day culture period preceded the isolation of CD4+ T cells. These TCRs are of unknown antigen specificity. The specimen was CD4+ T cells from PBMCs cultured without peptide, collected before COVID-19 vaccination. The receptors here all came from a human donor who had a prior SARS-CoV-2 infection.

The genes are TRBV5-8 and TRBJ2-5; 12 nucleotides line up with TRBD2. CDR3 length: 15 residues. V gave up 0 bases and J gave up 5 bases; unmatched junction bases: 2. Per germline, CDR1 SGHTS and CDR2 YDEGEE. The CDR3 here is CASSLGLAGDETQYF. Here the CDR3 DNA reads TGTGCCAGCAGCTTGGGACTAGCGGGGGATGAGACCCAGTACTTC.

This clone occurred a few times. The chain couples TRBV5-5 to TRBJ1-4; D not certain. CDR1 and CDR2 (germline): SGHKS, YYEKEE (reference sequence). CDR3 size: 13 residues. V lost 4 bases and J 8 bases, leaving 12 bases between the germline ends. The CDR3 loop reads CASSMPAGEKLFF. The CDR3 DNA reads as TGTGCCAGCAGCATGCCGGCTGGGGAAAAACTGTTTTTT.

About this clone itself: The identical CDR3 is also encoded by other nucleotide sequences in the sample. The chain joins TRBV28 to TRBJ2-7; no definite D call. V was clipped by 7 bases and J by 4 bases, with 14 bases between them. The CDR3 length is 13 residues. Germline loops: CDR1 MDHEN, CDR2 SYDVKM. The CDR3 reads CASNPGSSYEQYF. In nucleotides, the CDR3 is TGTGCCAGCAATCCGGGCTCCAGTTACGAGCAGTACTTC.

Note on this clone: Within the sample, other DNA sequences also encode this same CDR3. The chain has TRBV3-1 (or the pseudogene TRBV3-2) and TRBJ2-1; TRBD2 matches 12 bases. CDR1 is LGHDT, CDR2 YNNKEL, per germline (reference sequence). CDR3 length: 16 amino acids. J lost 4 bases, V lost 1 base, and 2 bases had no gene match. The DNA for the CDR3 is TGTGCCAGCAGCCAAGCCGGGACTAGCGGGTACAATGAGCAGTTCTTC. As protein: CASSQAGTSGYNEQFF.

The rearrangement joins TRBV30 to TRBJ2-5, with TRBD1 matching over 9 bases. V dropped 5 bases and J dropped 4; count of bases not matched to a gene: 8. This CDR3 contains 14 residues. The germline CDR1 and CDR2 sequences are GTSNPN and SVGIG (reference sequence). CDR3 nucleotides: TGTGCCTGGGCCCTCTACAGGGGGCGAGAGACCCAGTACTTC. Translated, it gives CAWALYRGRETQYF.

The chain recombines TRBV23-1 with TRBJ2-7; the D is unclear. TRBV23-1 is annotated as an ORF whose role is uncertain. V gave up 7 bases and J gave up 1 base, with 14 bases separating them. This CDR3 has 14 residues. The CDR3 nucleotides read TGCGCCAGCAATAGTCGACTTACTTCCTACGAGCAGTACTTC. It yields the protein CASNSRLTSYEQYF.

The gene calls are TRBV27 and TRBJ1-6, with D tentatively TRBD1 (6 bases). The CDR3 is made up of 15 amino acids. Germline V gene lookup returns CDR1 MNHEY and CDR2 SMNVEV (reference sequence). V was pared by 6 bases and J by 5 bases, with 14 bases between. CDR3: CASRERDTNNSPLHF. In DNA form, the CDR3 reads TGTGCCAGCAGAGAAAGGGACACAAATAATTCACCCCTCCACTTT.

V gene TRBV18 combines with J gene TRBJ2-5, with 7 bases that match TRBD1. Trimming took 3 bases from V and 1 from J; bases not matched to a gene: 5. CDR1 and CDR2 (germline): KGHSH, LQKENI. This CDR3 is 15 amino acids long. CDR3 DNA: TGTGCCAGCTCACCGTACAGGGGCCCCCAAGAGACCCAGTACTTC. As protein: CASSPYRGPQETQYF.

The chain is built from TRBV7-2 and TRBJ2-5, with a tentative D call TRBD2 (7 bases). Germline CDR1 SGHTA, CDR2 FQGNSA. The CDR3 is 14 residues long. V gave up 0 bases and J gave up 7 bases, with 12 bases separating them. The CDR3 DNA is TGTGCCAGCAGCTTAGCGGCTAGGGGGGGGACCCAGTACTTC. This translates into CASSLAARGGTQYF.

J is TRBJ2-3 and V is TRBV11-3; TRBD2 is a possible D gene (5 bases). Germline assignment: CDR1 SGHNT and CDR2 YENEEA. V was pared by 8 bases and J by 0 bases, with 9 bases between. The CDR3 is made up of 13 amino acids. CDR3: CASGRGSTDTQYF. CDR3 DNA: TGTGCCAGCGGACGGGGTAGCACAGATACGCAGTATTTT.

The CDR3 sequence is CASSYQSGRGNTIYF. The DNA for the CDR3 is TGTGCCAGCAGTTATCAATCGGGGCGAGGAAACACCATATATTTT. This chain uses TRBV6-6 with TRBJ1-3; a weak D match, TRBD1 (5 bases). This CDR3 has 15 residues. Per the germline V gene, CDR1 is MNHNY and CDR2 is SVGAGI (reference sequence). Trimming cost V 3 bases and J 4 bases, with 13 bases left between them.

The rearrangement links TRBV18 to TRBJ1-3; tentative D call: TRBD1 (6 bases). Germline CDR1 reads KGHSH; CDR2 reads LQKENI. The CDR3 runs to 17 residues. The V end lost 2 bases, the J end lost 2 bases, and 16 bases lay between the germline ends. CDR3 sequence (DNA): TGTGCCAGCTCACCAATTATGGGGGGCTCGACTGGAAACACCATATATTTT. It codes for CASSPIMGGSTGNTIYF.

This sequence joins TRBV19 and TRBJ1-1; the D gene is possibly TRBD1 (6 bases). The CDR3 covers 13 residues. Germline loops: CDR1 LNHDA, CDR2 SQIVND (reference sequence). The ends were cut back, 7 bases at V and 2 bases at J, with 11 bases in the middle. The CDR3 sequence: CASIRGVNTEAFF. The CDR3, as DNA: TGTGCCAGTATCAGGGGTGTTAACACTGAAGCTTTCTTT.

The chain joins TRBV3-1 (or the pseudogene TRBV3-2) to TRBJ2-5; D remains ambiguous. This CDR3 region has 13 residues. The germline gives CDR1 LGHDT, CDR2 YNNKEL (reference sequence). The V gene lost 1 base and the J gene lost 4 bases, with 7 bases spanning the gap. The CDR3 loop reads CASSQAGGETQYF. CDR3 bases: TGTGCCAGCAGCCAAGCGGGCGGAGAGACCCAGTACTTC.

V and J are TRBV6-6 and TRBJ1-2, with TRBD1 matching over 8 bases. CDR3 length equals 13 residues. The germline V gene encodes CDR1 MNHNY and CDR2 SVGAGI (reference sequence). V lost 6 bases and J lost 7; bases outside the gene matches: 7. CDR3 sequence: CASRFDRGGGYTF. Here the CDR3 DNA reads TGTGCCAGCAGATTCGACAGGGGTGGTGGCTACACCTTC.

V usage is TRBV5-1 and J usage is TRBJ1-1; D unresolved. CDR3 length equals 14 residues. The germline gives CDR1 SGHRS, CDR2 YFSETQ. Between the trimmed V and J ends, which lost 7 bases and 6 bases, there was a span of 19 bases. The CDR3 DNA follows: TGCGCCAGCCTAAGAAACCCCGGGTGGCCTGAAGCTTTCTTT. Protein sequence: CASLRNPGWPEAFF.

The V call is TRBV7-6, the J call TRBJ1-3, with a tentative D call TRBD1 (6 bases). Trimming cost V 4 bases and J 0 bases, with 16 bases left between them. The CDR3 contains 17 residues. Germline V gene lookup returns CDR1 SGHVS and CDR2 FNYEAQ. CDR3 bases: TGTGCCAGCAGCTGGGGAGGGGGGCGACGCTCTGGAAACACCATATATTTT. Its translation: CASSWGGGRRSGNTIYF.

The gene calls are TRBV2 and TRBJ1-4, with D possibly being TRBD1 (6 bases). Between the trimmed V and J ends, which lost 7 bases and 11 bases, there was a span of 23 bases. This CDR3 is 15 amino acids long. Germline V gene sequence: CDR1 SNHLY, CDR2 FYNNEI. This CDR3 reads CASTPGAARRGKLFF. The CDR3 bases are TGTGCCAGCACACCGGGGGCTGCCCGTCGGGGGAAACTGTTTTTT.

The rearrangement joins TRBV2 to TRBJ1-2; D uncertain. The V end lost 5 bases, the J end lost 8 bases, and 12 bases lay between the germline ends. Germline V gene sequence: CDR1 SNHLY, CDR2 FYNNEI. The CDR3 length is 12 residues. For the CDR3, the DNA is TGTGCCAGCAGTCTAGGGCCCCGGGGCTACACCTTC. Translated: CASSLGPRGYTF.

V is TRBV11-3 and J is TRBJ2-3; 12 bases fit TRBD2. CDR1 is SGHNT and CDR2 is YENEEA in the germline V gene. The length of the CDR3 is 17 residues. After removal of 5 bases from V and 5 bases from J, the junction contained 11 bases not matched to a gene. CDR3 sequence (DNA): TGTGCCAGCAGCCGGTCCGCTAGCGGGGGGGTGAGAGATACGCAGTATTTT. Amino acids: CASSRSASGGVRDTQYF.

The rearrangement joins TRBV6-6 to TRBJ1-3; D uncertain. V lost 2 bases and J lost 4, with 6 bases in between. The CDR3 has 13 residues. Germline V gives CDR1 MNHNY, CDR2 SVGAGI (reference sequence). In DNA, the CDR3 is TGTGCCAGCAGTTACCCGCACGGAAACACCATATATTTT. Translation: CASSYPHGNTIYF.

The J gene is TRBJ1-1, the V gene TRBV3-1 (or the pseudogene TRBV3-2); possibly TRBD1 for D (5 bases). V was cut by 4 bases and J by 1 base, with 13 bases left in between. Germline values: CDR1 LGHDT, CDR2 YNNKEL (reference sequence). This CDR3 comprises 15 residues. The CDR3: CASSPRVHGNTEAFF. DNA of the CDR3: TGTGCCAGCAGCCCCAGGGTACACGGGAACACTGAAGCTTTCTTT.

This sequence joins TRBV2 and TRBJ2-5; a weak D match, TRBD2 (6 bases). Germline CDR1 and CDR2: SNHLY and FYNNEI. Trimming left V 6 bases short and J 0 bases short, with 11 bases between. The CDR3 length is 14 residues. The CDR3 coding sequence is TGTGCCAGCAGGTTAGGAGGGTACCAAGAGACCCAGTACTTC. Protein: CASRLGGYQETQYF. Full variable domain (missing parts from reference TRBV2 and TRBJ2-5): EPEVTQTPSHQVTQMGQEVILRCVPISNHLYFYWYRQILGQKVEFLVSFYNNEISEKSEIFDDQFSVERPDGSNFTLKIRSTKLEDSAMYFCASRLGGYQETQYFGPGTRLLVL.

This clone was counted between two and nine times. The CDR3 bases are TGTGCCTGGAGCTTTAAATGGGGGACTAGCGGGATGGAGACCCAGTACTTC. The encoded protein is CAWSFKWGTSGMETQYF. This rearrangement joins TRBV30 to TRBJ2-5, with 13 bases matching TRBD2. With 3 bases clipped from V and 5 bases from J, the junction kept 12 bases outside the gene matches. The CDR3 spans 17 residues. In germline, CDR1 is GTSNPN, CDR2 SVGIG (reference sequence).

This sequence joins TRBV2 and TRBJ2-2; TRBD1 matches at 9 bases. The V and J ends lost 4 bases and 1 base, in that order; junction bases with no gene match: 4. Looked up from germline, CDR1 is SNHLY and CDR2 is FYNNEI. This CDR3 contains 16 residues. CDR3 amino acids: CASSVRQGGNTGELFF. The CDR3, as DNA: TGTGCCAGCAGTGTCCGACAGGGGGGGAACACCGGGGAGCTGTTTTTT.

The chain carries TRBV2 and TRBJ1-2; 7 nucleotides match TRBD1. This CDR3 has 13 residues. Losses at the gene ends were 4 bases for V and 8 bases for J; bases not matched to a gene: 7. Germline values: CDR1 SNHLY, CDR2 FYNNEI. Here the CDR3 reads CASSALQGEGYTF. CDR3 nucleotide sequence: TGTGCCAGCAGTGCCCTTCAGGGGGAGGGCTACACCTTC.

This clone was counted a few times. The rearrangement uses TRBV7-2 and TRBJ1-2; D is perhaps TRBD1 (6 bases). CDR1 is SGHTA and CDR2 is FQGNSA in the germline V gene. The CDR3 has 14 amino acids. Trimming removed 0 bases from V and 3 bases from J, with 8 bases in between. CDR3 in amino acids: CASSLAAGDYGYTF. CDR3 bases: TGTGCCAGCAGCTTAGCGGCAGGGGACTATGGCTACACCTTC.

This clone has just a few counts. The chain employs TRBV7-2 and TRBJ1-1; 7 bases agree with TRBD1. The germline CDR1 and CDR2 sequences are SGHTA and FQGNSA. V was clipped by 5 bases and J by 1 base; unmatched bases: 7. The CDR3 is 15 residues long. The CDR3 nucleotides read TGTGCCAGCAGCACCACAGGGGTCTCGAACACTGAAGCTTTCTTT. This encodes CASSTTGVSNTEAFF.

The chain employs TRBV2 and TRBJ1-2, with a weak D call TRBD1 (5 bases). Germline CDR1 is SNHLY and CDR2 is FYNNEI. With 2 bases removed from V and 4 bases from J, the gap between germline ends came to 14 bases. This CDR3 is built from 15 residues. In DNA form, the CDR3 reads TGTGCCAGCAGTGAATTCCGACAGACTGGCTATGGCTACACCTTC. Residues: CASSEFRQTGYGYTF.

This chain connects TRBV2 to TRBJ2-7; D call uncertain. Deletions cut 6 bases from V and 0 bases from J, with 3 bases between. Germline lookup yields CDR1 SNHLY and CDR2 FYNNEI. The CDR3 has 11 amino acids. For the CDR3, the DNA is TGTGCCAGCAGCTACTCCTACGAGCAGTACTTC. Translating it yields CASSYSYEQYF.

By proportion, this clone is medium-sized. Other DNA sequences within the sample encode an identical CDR3. The chain links TRBV7-3 to TRBJ2-5, with a possible D match to TRBD1 (6 bases). There are 14 residues in the CDR3. V was shortened by 5 bases and J by 2 bases, with 12 bases between the two germline ends. Germline-derived CDR1 and CDR2 are SGHTA and FQGTGA. The CDR3 bases are TGTGCCAGCAGCCCCACAGGGCTGCAAGAGACCCAGTACTTC. Translating it yields CASSPTGLQETQYF.